Below are 30 T cell receptor beta chains sequenced from a single sample in a study of OX40 agonist ivuxolimab in advanced cancers. Produced via immunoSEQ multiplex PCR; TCRdb's table is partial and in-frame only. The table records some 50,000 clones, about 81% of them present only once. The specimen was CD4+ or CD8+ T cells sorted from blood, collected in a trial of the OX40 agonist ivuxolimab. These receptors originate from an adult with an advanced solid tumor such as melanoma, head and neck, liver or kidney cancer.

This clone was counted only a few times. This chain links TRBV18 with TRBJ2-1; D is unresolved. Germline CDR1 and CDR2: KGHSH and LQKENI. The CDR3 runs to 11 residues. Between the trimmed V and J ends, which lost 0 bases and 6 bases, there was a span of 0 bases. The chain's CDR3 is CASSPPNEQFF. The CDR3 DNA sequence: TGTGCCAGCTCACCACCCAATGAGCAGTTCTTC.

The chain joins TRBV19 to TRBJ2-7, with 8 bases matching TRBD1. Germline CDR1 is LNHDA and CDR2 is SQIVND (reference sequence). This CDR3 has 13 residues. Trimming removed 5 bases from V and 7 bases from J; junction bases left unmatched: 7. The CDR3 coding sequence is TGTGCCAGTAGTCAGGGGGCCCGAGGGGAGCAGTACTTC. Protein product: CASSQGARGEQYF.

The genes are TRBV5-1 and TRBJ2-7; D unresolved. CDR3 length: 15 amino acids. Trimming left V 4 bases short and J 0 bases short, with 14 bases between. Germline CDR1 is SGHRS and CDR2 is YFSETQ. DNA of the CDR3: TGCGCCAGCAGCACTAAGACATCGAGCTCCTACGAGCAGTACTTC. This translates into CASSTKTSSSYEQYF.

The chain uses TRBV28 and TRBJ1-2, with D uncertain. The CDR3 contains 15 residues. V lost 7 bases to trimming and J lost 5 bases, with 20 bases between them. CDR1 MDHEN and CDR2 SYDVKM come from the germline V gene. The CDR3 DNA reads TGTGCCAGCACCAGGCCATTCCTCCCGTCATATGGCTACACCTTC. Protein: CASTRPFLPSYGYTF.

This clone was found a few times. The chain uses TRBV30 and TRBJ2-6; 10 bases map to TRBD1. CDR3 size: 16 residues. Germline V gene lookup returns CDR1 GTSNPN and CDR2 SVGIG (reference sequence). The trim removed 1 base at V and 4 bases at J, leaving 4 bases unmatched. The CDR3 is CAWSGQGAWGANVLTF. The CDR3 bases are TGTGCCTGGAGTGGACAGGGGGCGTGGGGGGCCAACGTCCTGACTTTC.

This rearrangement joins TRBV7-8 to TRBJ2-5; 7 bases align to TRBD1. J gave up 5 bases and V 0 bases, and 3 bases lay outside the gene matches. The germline V gene encodes CDR1 SGHVS and CDR2 FQNEAQ. CDR3 length: 14 residues. The CDR3 coding sequence is TGTGCCAGCAGCTTAGCCGGGACAGAGGAGACCCAGTACTTC. Protein sequence: CASSLAGTEETQYF.

This clone is judged medium-sized. The chain links TRBV7-8 to TRBJ1-2; D gene uncertain. The length of the CDR3 is 15 residues. Trimming cost V 1 base and J 2 bases, with 11 bases left between them. Germline CDR1 reads SGHVS; CDR2 reads FQNEAQ. Written as DNA, the CDR3 is TGTGCCAGCAGCTTAGTTCTCGGAGAGAACTATGGCTACACCTTC. Translation gives CASSLVLGENYGYTF.

The rearrangement uses TRBV19 and TRBJ1-2; 9 positions match TRBD1. This CDR3 comprises 16 residues. V gave up 2 bases and J gave up 4 bases; unmatched junction bases: 8. CDR1 is LNHDA, CDR2 SQIVND, per germline (reference sequence). The CDR3 reads CASSIRSGQGIYGYTF. The DNA for the CDR3 is TGTGCCAGTAGTATACGTTCGGGACAGGGAATCTATGGCTACACCTTC.

The J gene is TRBJ1-5, the V gene TRBV28, with 12 bases that match TRBD1. The CDR3 loop spans 17 amino acids. CDR1 and CDR2 (germline): MDHEN, SYDVKM. Trimming took 5 bases from V and 2 from J; bases not matched to a gene: 7. The CDR3 sequence: CASSPWGTGGRNQPQHF. The CDR3 DNA sequence: TGTGCCAGCAGTCCTTGGGGGACAGGGGGCCGCAATCAGCCCCAGCATTTT.

The V call is TRBV14, the J call TRBJ2-5; no clear D. CDR1 is SGHDN and CDR2 is FVKESK in the germline V gene. The CDR3 runs 15 residues. Trimming took 1 base from V and 5 from J, leaving 14 bases between them. Here the CDR3 DNA reads TGTGCCAGCAGCCAAGTGTGGAGTAGCCTCGAGACCCAGTACTTC. It yields the protein CASSQVWSSLETQYF.

This chain connects TRBV5-1 to TRBJ2-1; TRBD1 agrees at 9 bases. V was pared by 5 bases and J by 8 bases, with 8 bases of the junction left unmatched. The CDR3 consists of 14 residues. CDR1 SGHRS and CDR2 YFSETQ come from the germline V gene. CDR3 amino acids: CASSPGDRVDEQFF. Here the CDR3 DNA reads TGCGCCAGCAGTCCCGGGGACAGGGTGGATGAGCAGTTCTTC. Full variable domain (missing parts from reference TRBV5-1 and TRBJ2-1): KAGVTQTPRYLIKTRGQQVTLSCSPISGHRSVSWYQQTPGQGLQFLFEYFSETQRNKGNFPGRFSGRQFSNSRSEMNVSTLELGDSALYLCASSPGDRVDEQFFGPGTRLTVL.

The count of this clone is one. The chain employs TRBV4-3 and TRBJ2-7, with D uncertain. In germline, CDR1 is LGHNA, CDR2 YSLEER. Trimming pared 0 bases from V and 0 bases from J, leaving 6 bases between. CDR3 size: 14 residues. The CDR3 nucleotides read TGCGCCAGCAGCCAAGATCTGAGCTCCTACGAGCAGTACTTC. Residues: CASSQDLSSYEQYF.

The J gene is TRBJ2-3, the V gene TRBV19; 13 bases map to TRBD2. The CDR3 consists of 16 residues. Trimming at V came to 6 bases and at J to 2 bases, leaving 5 bases not matched to a gene. The germline V gene has CDR1 LNHDA and CDR2 SQIVND (reference sequence). The CDR3 loop reads CASSRLAGGNTDTQYF. DNA of the CDR3: TGTGCCAGTAGCCGACTAGCGGGAGGTAACACAGATACGCAGTATTTT.

This clone was observed a few times. Other DNA variants within this sample encode the same CDR3. The chain joins TRBV6-1 to TRBJ2-7, with 10 bases matching TRBD2. There are 14 residues in the CDR3. The trim removed 5 bases at V and 4 bases at J, leaving 5 bases unmatched. Germline V gene sequence: CDR1 MNHNS, CDR2 SASEGT. CDR3 protein: CASSLAGGGYEQYF. CDR3 DNA sequence: TGTGCCAGCAGTTTAGCGGGAGGAGGGTACGAGCAGTACTTC.

The chain has TRBV19 and TRBJ1-4, with D unclear. The germline V and J ends were trimmed by 3 bases and 4 bases, with 9 bases remaining between them. This CDR3 contains 14 residues. Looked up from germline, CDR1 is LNHDA and CDR2 is SQIVND (reference sequence). CDR3 nucleotides: TGTGCCAGTAGTATTCGGCCGGATAATGAAAAACTGTTTTTT. The encoded protein is CASSIRPDNEKLFF.

Within the sample, this clone is medium-sized (0.01 to 0.1%). A junction end diverges from the germline sequence, so it may reflect a read error. The chain joins TRBV11-1 to TRBJ2-7; 9 bases are a match to TRBD1. The CDR3 has 11 amino acids. CDR1 SGHAT and CDR2 FQDESV come from the germline V gene (reference sequence). The CDR3, as DNA: TGTGCCAGCAGCTCCGGGACAGGGCTTCACTTC. It yields the protein CASSSGTGLHF.

The CDR3 DNA is TGTGCCAGCAGCTTGGATCGATCCGAGCAGTACTTC. Protein product: CASSLDRSEQYF. The chain recombines TRBV5-4 with TRBJ2-7; no clear D. This CDR3 is 12 amino acids long. Germline lookup yields CDR1 SGHNT and CDR2 YYREEE (reference sequence). The ends were cut back, 0 bases at V and 6 bases at J, with 7 bases in the middle.

V usage is TRBV4-1 and J usage is TRBJ2-3, with a possible D match to TRBD1 (6 bases). The CDR3 sequence is 14 residues long. The V and J ends lost 4 bases and 3 bases respectively, with 11 bases between them. The V gene's germline CDR1 is MGHRA and CDR2 YSYEKL. CDR3 residues: CASSLQGSTDTQYF. DNA of the CDR3: TGCGCCAGCAGCCTACAGGGTTCGACAGATACGCAGTATTTT.

The rearrangement uses TRBV7-6 and TRBJ2-5; the match to TRBD2 covers 9 bases. CDR1 SGHVS and CDR2 FNYEAQ come from the germline V gene. The V and J ends lost 0 bases and 1 base, in that order; junction bases with no gene match: 3. The CDR3 covers 16 residues. The CDR3 spells CASSLAAGGPQETQYF. CDR3 DNA sequence: TGTGCCAGCAGCTTAGCTGCGGGAGGGCCCCAAGAGACCCAGTACTTC.

This clone appeared a few times. The J gene is TRBJ2-1, the V gene TRBV7-2; tentative D call: TRBD2 (5 bases). This CDR3 has 14 amino acids. CDR1 and CDR2 from the germline V gene are SGHTA and FQGNSA. With 3 bases removed from V and 9 bases from J, the gap between germline ends came to 15 bases. The CDR3 nucleotides read TGTGCCAGCAGCTTGGCTGTGGGAGAGGGTGAGCAGTTCTTC. Its protein is CASSLAVGEGEQFF. Full variable domain (remainder filled in from reference TRBV7-2 and TRBJ2-1): GAGVSQSPSNKVTEKGKDVELRCDPISGHTALYWYRQSLGQGLEFLIYFQGNSAPDKSGLPSDRFSAERTGGSVSTLTIQRTQQEDSAVYLCASSLAVGEGEQFFGPGTRLTVL.

The chain links TRBV9 to TRBJ2-1, with 7 bases lining up with TRBD2. Germline V gene sequence: CDR1 SGDLS, CDR2 YYNGEE. V lost 2 bases, J lost 7 bases, and 6 bases stayed unmatched. The CDR3 contains 14 residues. The CDR3 coding sequence is TGTGCCAGCAGCGTCGGGGGGAGGGGAAATGAGCAGTTCTTC. This translates into CASSVGGRGNEQFF.

This clone has just a few counts. The J gene is TRBJ2-1, the V gene TRBV4-1; TRBD2 aligns across 8 bases. The CDR3 has 15 residues. The V gene end was trimmed by 1 base and the J gene end by 5 bases; junction bases not matched to a gene: 4. The V gene's germline CDR1 is MGHRA and CDR2 YSYEKL. The CDR3 DNA sequence: TGCGCCAGCAGCCAAGTAGGGACTAGAAACAATGAGCAGTTCTTC. Protein: CASSQVGTRNNEQFF.

This chain joins TRBV6-1 and TRBJ1-1, with no clear D. The germline V and J ends were trimmed by 4 bases and 4 bases, with 10 bases remaining between them. The germline V gene has CDR1 MNHNS and CDR2 SASEGT. The CDR3 sequence is 13 residues long. CDR3 sequence: CASSVKGTTEAFF. The CDR3 nucleotides read TGTGCCAGCAGTGTTAAGGGTACCACTGAAGCTTTCTTT.

The CDR3: CAISGQNYGYTF. CDR3 nucleotide sequence: TGTGCCATCAGCGGGCAGAACTATGGCTACACCTTC. J is TRBJ1-2 and V is TRBV10-3; no definite D call. Trimming cost V 6 bases and J 2 bases, with 7 bases left between them. The CDR3 has 12 residues. Looked up from germline, CDR1 is ENHRY and CDR2 is SYGVKD.

This clone was observed a few times. The V gene is TRBV2, the J gene TRBJ1-4; tentatively, D is TRBD1 (5 bases). The length of the CDR3 is 14 residues. Germline-derived CDR1 and CDR2 are SNHLY and FYNNEI. V was clipped by 6 bases and J by 6 bases, with 14 bases between them. CDR3 region: CASRPGLGDEKLFF. CDR3 in DNA: TGTGCCAGCAGACCCGGCCTAGGGGATGAAAAACTGTTTTTT.

V gene TRBV6-5 combines with J gene TRBJ2-7, with no clear D. V dropped 8 bases and J dropped 5 bases, with 10 bases sitting between them. CDR3 length: 11 residues. Germline assignment: CDR1 MNHEY and CDR2 SVGAGI. The CDR3 is CASVGGDEQYF. Written as DNA, the CDR3 is TGTGCCAGCGTCGGTGGTGACGAGCAGTACTTC.

The V call is TRBV4-1, the J call TRBJ1-2; possibly TRBD1 for D (5 bases). The CDR3 is made up of 16 amino acids. V was shortened by 2 bases and J by 8 bases, with 21 bases between the two germline ends. Per germline, CDR1 MGHRA and CDR2 YSYEKL. Written as DNA, the CDR3 is TGCGCCAGCAGCCAAAGCCCACTGGGACGAAAAGGGGGCTACACCTTC. As protein: CASSQSPLGRKGGYTF.

This chain's CDR3 is CASSPGQGGGYTF. The CDR3 region has the DNA TGTGCCAGCAGCCCAGGACAGGGGGGTGGCTACACCTTC. V usage is TRBV7-2 and J usage is TRBJ1-2; 10 bases match TRBD1. J was trimmed by 7 bases and V by 5 bases; bases with no gene match: 4. The germline gives CDR1 SGHTA, CDR2 FQGNSA. This CDR3 region has 13 residues.

V usage is TRBV6-5 and J usage is TRBJ2-3; D is undetermined. Trimming stripped 5 bases from V and 10 bases from J, with 19 bases between. Germline-derived CDR1 and CDR2 are MNHEY and SVGAGI. CDR3 length: 14 amino acids. The CDR3 region is CASSHVNQAPAQYF. As DNA, the CDR3 is TGTGCCAGCAGTCACGTGAATCAGGCGCCAGCGCAGTATTTT.

The chain uses TRBV28 and TRBJ2-1; 8 bases match TRBD2. CDR1 and CDR2 (germline): MDHEN, SYDVKM. The V gene end was trimmed by 6 bases and the J gene end by 0 bases; junction bases not matched to a gene: 7. The CDR3 is made up of 16 amino acids. This CDR3 is CASSASSGNSYNEQFF. The CDR3 DNA follows: TGTGCCAGCAGCGCGAGTAGCGGGAACTCCTACAATGAGCAGTTCTTC.